This paragraph covers one T cell receptor (beta chain) sequence. Its antigen is unidentified. The data derive from a study of shared clonotypes between healthy human individuals. Study conclusions and caveats: Sampling was confined to blood; repertoires within tissues likely differ. In general, naive subsets displayed greater estimated richness than memory subsets did.

At a deep level, the assay was run. The table came from immunoSEQ multiplex PCR; TCRdb's copy has only in-frame clones and leaves some out. The sample holds just over 2,000,000 clones, 90% to 95% seen once. Free of recent acute infections or vaccinations, the donors were healthy HIV-negative adults. V lost 7 bases to trimming and J lost 0 bases; unmatched junction nucleotides: 10. The CDR3 runs to 16 residues. Germline loops: CDR1 MNHEY, CDR2 SMNVEV (reference sequence). This clonotype originated in a young man in good health. Source material: naive CD4+ T cells sorted from blood. Subset specified: CD45RA+ positively selected. V and J are TRBV27 and TRBJ2-7; 9 nucleotides line up with TRBD2. In DNA, the CDR3 is TGTGCCAGCACCCAGTTAGCGGGAGCCCCCTCCTACGAGCAGTACTTC. Residues: CASTQLAGAPSYEQYF.